Listed below are T cell receptor beta chains from one sample, sequenced in a study of T cells after posttransplantation cyclophosphamide. Produced via immunoSEQ multiplex PCR; TCRdb's table is partial and in-frame only. The sample contains about 40,000 clones, none of them singletons. Sequences were obtained from PBMCs. These receptors were collected from a woman aged 45-65 years in good health and a related stem cell transplant donor. The CDR3 runs from the conserved cysteine through the conserved F or W. A D gene is named only where the DNA matches it firmly. Rows give clone size only sometimes, using once, few, many, or a class for an expanded clone.

clone_size	v_call	j_call	d_call	cdr3_aa	cdr3_nt
many	TRBV18	TRBJ1-1	NA	CASSPPPDTEAFF	TGTGCCAGCTCACCGCCACCGGACACTGAAGCTTTCTTT
many	TRBV2	TRBJ2-7	NA	CASSAQRSSYEQYF	TGTGCCAGCAGTGCGCAGAGGAGCTCCTACGAGCAGTACTTC
many	TRBV7-3	TRBJ2-7	TRBD1	CASSRDRGWEQYF	TGTGCCAGCAGTAGGGACAGGGGTTGGGAGCAGTACTTC
many	TRBV9	TRBJ1-1	NA	CASSPGGGYETEAFF	TGTGCCAGCAGCCCCGGTGGAGGTTATGAGACTGAAGCTTTCTTT
many	TRBV28	TRBJ1-5	NA	CASSFFLEQPQHF	TGTGCCAGCAGTTTTTTTTTAGAGCAGCCCCAGCATTTT
NA	TRBV7-8	TRBJ2-3	NA	CASSSWLESADTQYF	TGTGCCAGCAGCTCCTGGTTGGAGTCGGCAGATACGCAGTATTTT
many	TRBV9	TRBJ2-1	TRBD2	CASSVGTSGLYNEQFF	TGTGCCAGCAGCGTAGGTACTAGCGGACTCTACAATGAGCAGTTCTTC
many	TRBV19	TRBJ2-1	NA	CASSMQYNEQFF	TGTGCCAGTAGTATGCAGTACAATGAGCAGTTCTTC
few	TRBV28	TRBJ2-7	TRBD2	CASSTPSGGAYEQYF	TGTGCCAGCAGTACCCCTAGCGGGGGGGCCTACGAGCAGTACTTC
many	TRBV4-1	TRBJ1-2	TRBD1	CASSQPDRERYGYTF	TGCGCCAGCAGCCAGCCTGACAGGGAACGCTATGGCTACACCTTC
many	TRBV4-1	TRBJ1-6	NA	CASSQGGRGLANSPLHF	TGCGCCAGCAGCCAAGGTGGGAGGGGGTTGGCTAATTCACCCCTCCACTTT
many	TRBV11-2	TRBJ1-1	NA	CASSLVLGRRTEAFF	TGTGCCAGCAGCTTAGTTTTGGGGAGACGGACTGAAGCTTTCTTT
NA	TRBV6-1	TRBJ1-5	TRBD1	CASRGTGQQPQHF	TGTGCCAGCAGGGGGACAGGGCAGCAGCCCCAGCATTTT
many	TRBV12-5	TRBJ1-1	NA	CASDTGLVTEAFF	TGTGCTAGTGATACAGGGTTGGTCACTGAAGCTTTCTTT
many	TRBV7-2	TRBJ2-2	NA	CASSLRQGWTGELFF	TGTGCCAGCAGCTTAAGGCAGGGATGGACCGGGGAGCTGTTTTTT
many	TRBV30	TRBJ1-5	NA	CAWRGQALNQPQHF	TGTGCCTGGAGGGGGCAGGCTCTCAATCAGCCCCAGCATTTT
many	TRBV18	TRBJ1-4	NA	CASSLRTVPNEKLFF	TGTGCCAGCTCCCTACGGACAGTACCTAATGAAAAACTGTTTTTT
many	TRBV9	TRBJ2-1	TRBD2	CASSLGLAGGNEQFF	TGTGCCAGCAGCCTGGGACTAGCGGGGGGAAATGAGCAGTTCTTC
many	TRBV5-1	TRBJ1-1	TRBD1	CASSPTGSQNTEAFF	TGCGCCAGCAGCCCGACAGGGAGTCAGAACACTGAAGCTTTCTTT
many	TRBV7-8	TRBJ1-6	NA	CASSSGGAGTPLHF	TGTGCCAGCAGCTCTGGGGGGGCAGGGACACCCCTCCACTTT
many	TRBV5-1	TRBJ1-2	TRBD1	CASSFGTALSKSLYGYTF	TGCGCCAGCAGCTTTGGGACAGCTTTGTCTAAGTCCCTCTATGGCTACACCTTC
many	TRBV9	TRBJ2-5	TRBD1	CASSSATGQETQYF	TGTGCCAGCAGCTCCGCGACAGGGCAAGAGACCCAGTACTTC
many	TRBV28	TRBJ1-1	NA	CASSPTIFAAFF	TGTGCCAGCAGTCCGACAATTTTCGCGGCTTTCTTT
many	TRBV7-2	TRBJ1-3	TRBD1	CASSSNRGAGNTIYF	TGTGCCAGCAGCTCCAACAGGGGGGCGGGAAACACCATATATTTT
many	TRBV9	TRBJ1-3	TRBD1	CASSVTGTANSGNTIYF	TGTGCCAGCAGCGTGACCGGGACAGCGAACTCTGGAAACACCATATATTTT
many	TRBV28	TRBJ2-5	TRBD2	CASSPRLAGVIKETQYF	TGTGCCAGCAGTCCCCGACTAGCGGGGGTTATTAAAGAGACCCAGTACTTC
many	TRBV10-3	TRBJ2-1	TRBD1	CAISEMTGSHNEQFF	TGTGCCATCAGTGAGATGACAGGGTCCCACAATGAGCAGTTCTTC
many	TRBV27	TRBJ2-3	TRBD1	CASTRQGFYTDTQYF	TGTGCCAGCACTAGACAGGGTTTTTACACAGATACGCAGTATTTT
many	TRBV30	TRBJ2-7	NA	CAWRAWSSDSEQYF	TGTGCCTGGAGGGCGTGGAGTTCTGACTCGGAGCAGTACTTC
many	TRBV12-5	TRBJ2-7	NA	CASGLVLGTGSRAYEQYF	TGTGCTAGTGGTTTGGTACTTGGAACAGGGAGTAGGGCCTACGAGCAGTACTTC
many	TRBV9	TRBJ2-7	NA	CASSVGGFSYEQYF	TGTGCCAGCAGCGTAGGAGGATTCTCCTACGAGCAGTACTTC
many	TRBV11-2	TRBJ2-5	TRBD1	CASSPGTGGETQYF	TGTGCCAGCAGCCCCGGGACAGGGGGAGAGACCCAGTACTTC
many	TRBV7-3	TRBJ2-1	TRBD2	CASSLSGGPYNEQFF	TGTGCCAGCAGCCTTAGCGGGGGGCCGTACAATGAGCAGTTCTTC
many	TRBV5-4	TRBJ1-3	NA	CASSRHQGSGNTIYF	TGTGCCAGCAGCCGTCACCAGGGCTCTGGAAACACCATATATTTT